Presented here are 18 T cell receptor beta chains from one specimen sequenced in a study of OX40 agonist ivuxolimab in advanced cancers. This table comes from immunoSEQ multiplex PCR, and its TCRdb copy is limited to in-frame clones, with some not included. Of roughly 100,000 clones in the sample, 95% to 96% were seen once. Sequenced here: CD4+ or CD8+ T cells sorted from blood, sampled in a trial of the OX40 agonist ivuxolimab. The receptors derive from an adult with an advanced solid tumor such as melanoma, head and neck, liver or kidney cancer.

The chain employs TRBV7-6 and TRBJ2-1; D possibly corresponds to TRBD1 (5 bases). The CDR3 is made up of 16 amino acids. In germline, CDR1 is SGHVS, CDR2 FNYEAQ. V lost 5 bases and J 6 bases, leaving 20 bases between the germline ends. The CDR3 loop reads CASSATDSPRVNEQFF. The CDR3 nucleotides are TGTGCCAGCAGCGCCACAGATTCCCCCAGGGTCAATGAGCAGTTCTTC.

This sequence joins TRBV28 and TRBJ2-7, with D maybe TRBD2 (6 bases). V was cut by 7 bases and J by 4 bases, with 17 bases left in between. The CDR3 totals 14 residues. CDR1 is MDHEN and CDR2 is SYDVKM in the germline V gene. CDR3 sequence (DNA): TGTGCCAGCAAAGATCGCTCGGAGGGATACGAGCAGTACTTC. This codes for CASKDRSEGYEQYF. The complete variable domain, with remaining parts taken from reference TRBV28 and TRBJ2-7, reads DVKVTQSSRYLVKRTGEKVFLECVQDMDHENMFWYRQDPGLGLRLIYFSYDVKMKEKGDIPEGYSVSREKKERFSLILESASTNQTSMYLCASKDRSEGYEQYFGPGTRLTVT.

This clone was observed a single time. The rearrangement uses TRBV19 and TRBJ2-7; TRBD2 might be the D (5 bases). This CDR3 region has 15 residues. Looked up from germline, CDR1 is LNHDA and CDR2 is SQIVND (reference sequence). Trimming stripped 6 bases from V and 4 bases from J, with 19 bases between. The DNA of the CDR3 is TGTGCCAGTAGCAGAGGGCCCGAGGCGTCGTACGAGCAGTACTTC. This sequence encodes CASSRGPEASYEQYF. The full variable domain, rest sourced from reference TRBV19 and TRBJ2-7, is DGGITQSPKYLFRKEGQNVTLSCEQNLNHDAMYWYRQDPGQGLRLIYYSQIVNDFQKGDIAEGYSVSREKKESFPLTVTSAQKNPTAFYLCASSRGPEASYEQYFGPGTRLTVT.

Sample share makes this clone medium-sized. The V gene is TRBV28, the J gene TRBJ2-7; TRBD1 might be the D (5 bases). CDR1 and CDR2 (germline): MDHEN, SYDVKM. Trimming cost V 3 bases and J 0 bases, with 15 bases left between them. This CDR3 has 16 residues. The CDR3 DNA sequence: TGTGCCAGCAGTTTTGGGGTAGATGGGGCCTCCTACGAGCAGTACTTC. Its protein is CASSFGVDGASYEQYF.

The chain is built from TRBV2 and TRBJ2-3; D remains unclear. Per germline, CDR1 SNHLY and CDR2 FYNNEI. Trimming took off 7 bases at V and 4 bases at J, with 12 bases between the two ends. The CDR3 contains 13 residues. CDR3 sequence: CASTVFAADTQYF. CDR3 in DNA: TGTGCCAGCACGGTTTTTGCGGCAGATACGCAGTATTTT.

DNA for the CDR3: TGTGCCAGCAGCTACACCGGGACTAGCGGGTTGGGACAGTTCTTC. Amino acid sequence: CASSYTGTSGLGQFF. The rearrangement links TRBV4-2 to TRBJ2-1; 12 bases match TRBD2. V gave up 5 bases and J gave up 13 bases; unmatched junction bases: 12. Germline V gives CDR1 LGHNA, CDR2 YNFKEQ. This CDR3 has 15 residues.

The chain links TRBV7-8 to TRBJ1-2; tentatively, D is TRBD1 (5 bases). The CDR3 has 14 residues. V was pared by 1 base and J by 4 bases, with 10 bases between. Germline V gives CDR1 SGHVS, CDR2 FQNEAQ. The DNA of the CDR3 is TGTGCCAGCAGCTTAGTCGGGGACTCCTATGGCTACACCTTC. Its translation is CASSLVGDSYGYTF.

This clone was observed once. The V and J genes are TRBV6-4 and TRBJ2-1; possibly TRBD2 for D (5 bases). The CDR3 consists of 12 residues. V was shortened by 2 bases and J by 9 bases, with 8 bases between the two germline ends. Germline V gives CDR1 MRHNA, CDR2 SNTAGT. CDR3 loop: CASSDPGIEQFF. In DNA, the CDR3 is TGTGCCAGCAGTGACCCCGGGATTGAGCAGTTCTTC.

This sequence joins TRBV4-2 and TRBJ2-7; 7 bases are a match to TRBD2. Germline lookup yields CDR1 LGHNA and CDR2 YNFKEQ. This CDR3 region has 18 residues. The V gene end was trimmed by 1 base and the J gene end by 0 bases; junction bases not matched to a gene: 12. The CDR3 DNA is TGTGCCAGCAGCCAAGGACTAGAGGGTACTAGCGTCTCCTACGAGCAGTACTTC. Amino acids: CASSQGLEGTSVSYEQYF.

This chain connects TRBV5-1 to TRBJ2-5; D is ambiguous. Germline values: CDR1 SGHRS, CDR2 YFSETQ. CDR3 size: 14 residues. Trimming cost V 9 bases and J 0 bases, with 15 bases left between them. The CDR3 here is CANTLPPNQETQYF. The CDR3 region has the DNA TGCGCCAATACTCTTCCCCCAAACCAAGAGACCCAGTACTTC.

The rearrangement links TRBV9 to TRBJ2-1; D not resolved. Per germline, CDR1 SGDLS and CDR2 YYNGEE. The CDR3 runs 14 residues. Trimming left V 0 bases short and J 2 bases short, with 6 bases between. The CDR3 is CASSVDLTYNEQFF. CDR3 DNA sequence: TGTGCCAGCAGCGTAGACCTCACCTACAATGAGCAGTTCTTC.

The CDR3 sequence: CASSQDIERGTDTQYF. Written as DNA, the CDR3 is TGCGCCAGCAGCCAAGATATCGAGCGGGGCACAGATACGCAGTATTTT. The chain recombines TRBV4-3 with TRBJ2-3, with D perhaps matching TRBD2 (6 bases). The CDR3 spans 16 residues. CDR1 LGHNA and CDR2 YSLEER come from the germline V gene. V was pared by 0 bases and J by 1 base, with 11 bases between.

The genes are TRBV11-1 and TRBJ1-4, with TRBD1 as a possible D gene (5 bases). V lost 2 bases and J lost 4, with 8 bases in between. Germline loops: CDR1 SGHAT, CDR2 FQDESV (reference sequence). This CDR3 has 14 amino acids. The CDR3 is CASSLRQNNEKLFF. CDR3 nucleotides: TGTGCCAGCAGCTTACGACAGAATAATGAAAAACTGTTTTTT.

V gene TRBV28 combines with J gene TRBJ2-2; D might be TRBD2 (6 bases). Per the germline V gene, CDR1 is MDHEN and CDR2 is SYDVKM. The CDR3 sequence is 13 residues long. V shed 4 bases and J shed 6 bases, with 9 bases lying between them. CDR3 residues: CASSWGRPGELFF. CDR3 sequence (DNA): TGTGCCAGCAGTTGGGGGAGGCCCGGGGAGCTGTTTTTT. Full variable domain (remainder filled in from reference TRBV28 and TRBJ2-2): DVKVTQSSRYLVKRTGEKVFLECVQDMDHENMFWYRQDPGLGLRLIYFSYDVKMKEKGDIPEGYSVSREKKERFSLILESASTNQTSMYLCASSWGRPGELFFGEGSRLTVL.

This chain connects TRBV7-7 to TRBJ2-7, with unresolved D. Germline V lookup: CDR1 SSHAT, CDR2 FNYEAQ (reference sequence). CDR3 length: 13 amino acids. V was trimmed by 5 bases and J by 0 bases, leaving 8 bases between them. The CDR3 protein is CASSPGFSYEQYF. The CDR3 coding sequence is TGTGCCAGCAGCCCCGGGTTCTCCTACGAGCAGTACTTC.

This clone was observed once. The chain links TRBV9 to TRBJ1-2, with a tentative D call TRBD1 (5 bases). The germline V gene has CDR1 SGDLS and CDR2 YYNGEE. The CDR3 sequence is 12 residues long. The V and J ends lost 4 bases and 8 bases respectively, with 12 bases between them. CDR3 sequence: CASSLGGGGYTF. The CDR3 DNA reads TGTGCCAGCAGCCTCGGGGGGGGAGGCTACACCTTC.

The table lists this clone with a count of one. The V and J genes are TRBV5-1 and TRBJ1-1; TRBD1 is a possible D gene (6 bases). Deletions cut 3 bases from V and 0 bases from J, with 12 bases between. The V gene's germline CDR1 is SGHRS and CDR2 YFSETQ. The CDR3 is 15 residues long. CDR3: CASSSQQGLNTEAFF. CDR3 sequence (DNA): TGCGCCAGCAGCTCTCAACAGGGCTTGAACACTGAAGCTTTCTTT.

V and J are TRBV19 and TRBJ2-1; 8 bases match TRBD2. The CDR3 is 17 residues long. Germline loops: CDR1 LNHDA, CDR2 SQIVND (reference sequence). V lost 4 bases to trimming and J lost 1 base; unmatched junction nucleotides: 9. The CDR3 region is CASSTILAGLSYNEQFF. DNA of the CDR3: TGTGCCAGTAGTACTATCCTAGCGGGCCTTTCCTACAATGAGCAGTTCTTC.